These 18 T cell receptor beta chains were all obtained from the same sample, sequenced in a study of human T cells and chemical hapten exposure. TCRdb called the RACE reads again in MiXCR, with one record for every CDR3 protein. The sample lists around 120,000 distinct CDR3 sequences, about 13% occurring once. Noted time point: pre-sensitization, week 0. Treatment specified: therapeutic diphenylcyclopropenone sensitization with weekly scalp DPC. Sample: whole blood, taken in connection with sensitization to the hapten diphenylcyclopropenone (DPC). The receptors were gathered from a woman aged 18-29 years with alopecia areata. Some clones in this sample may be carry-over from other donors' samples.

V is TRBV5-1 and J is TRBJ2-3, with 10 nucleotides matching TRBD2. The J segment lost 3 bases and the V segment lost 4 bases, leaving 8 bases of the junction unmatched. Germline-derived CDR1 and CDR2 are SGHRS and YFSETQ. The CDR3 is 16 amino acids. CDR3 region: CASSPRGAGGTDTQYF. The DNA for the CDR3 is TGCGCCAGCAGCCCCCGGGGAGCGGGGGGGACAGATACGCAGTATTTT.

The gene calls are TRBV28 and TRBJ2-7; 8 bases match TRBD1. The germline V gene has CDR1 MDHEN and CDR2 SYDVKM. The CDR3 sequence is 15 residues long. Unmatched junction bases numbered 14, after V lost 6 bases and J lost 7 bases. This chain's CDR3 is CASRPLRGQVEEQYF. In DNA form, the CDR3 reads TGTGCCAGCAGGCCACTCCGGGGACAGGTGGAGGAGCAGTACTTC. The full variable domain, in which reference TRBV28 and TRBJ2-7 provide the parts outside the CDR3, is DVKVTQSSRYLVKRTGEKVFLECVQDMDHENMFWYRQDPGLGLRLIYFSYDVKMKEKGDIPEGYSVSREKKERFSLILESASTNQTSMYLCASRPLRGQVEEQYFGPGTRLTVT.

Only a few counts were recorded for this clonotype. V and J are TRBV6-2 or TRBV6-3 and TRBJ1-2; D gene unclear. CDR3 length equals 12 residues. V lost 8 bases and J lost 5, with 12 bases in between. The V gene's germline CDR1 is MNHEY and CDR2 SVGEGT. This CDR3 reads CASSASAYGYTF. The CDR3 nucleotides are TGTGCCAGCTCGGCATCCGCTTATGGCTACACCTTC.

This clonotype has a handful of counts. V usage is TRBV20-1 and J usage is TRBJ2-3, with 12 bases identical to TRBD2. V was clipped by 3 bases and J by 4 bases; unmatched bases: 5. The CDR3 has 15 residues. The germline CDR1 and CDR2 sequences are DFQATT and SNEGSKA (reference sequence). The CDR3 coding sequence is TGCAGTGCTAGTCGACTAGCGGGGGCAGCAGATACGCAGTATTTT. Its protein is CSASRLAGAADTQYF.

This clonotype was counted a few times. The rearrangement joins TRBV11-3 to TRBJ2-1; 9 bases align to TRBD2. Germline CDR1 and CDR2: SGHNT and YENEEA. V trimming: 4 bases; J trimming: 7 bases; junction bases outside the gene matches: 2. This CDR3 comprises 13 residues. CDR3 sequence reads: CASSSRGGNEQFF. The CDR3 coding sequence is TGTGCCAGCAGCTCGCGGGGGGGGAATGAGCAGTTCTTC.

CDR3 nucleotide sequence: TGTGCCAGCAGTGAGGTACGGGCGAACACTGAAGCTTTCTTT. Translating gives CASSEVRANTEAFF. V is TRBV2 and J is TRBJ1-1, with no clear D. Trimming stripped 3 bases from V and 1 base from J, with 9 bases between. The CDR3 extends over 14 amino acids. CDR1 and CDR2 (germline): SNHLY, FYNNEI.

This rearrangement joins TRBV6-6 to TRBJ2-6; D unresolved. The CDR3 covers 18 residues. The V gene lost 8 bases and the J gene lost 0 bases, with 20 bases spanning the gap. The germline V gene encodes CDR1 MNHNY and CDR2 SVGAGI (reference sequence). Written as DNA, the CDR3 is TGTGCCAGCGTAATCCCGGGTCCAATTAGCTCTGGGGCCAACGTCCTGACTTTC. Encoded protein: CASVIPGPISSGANVLTF.

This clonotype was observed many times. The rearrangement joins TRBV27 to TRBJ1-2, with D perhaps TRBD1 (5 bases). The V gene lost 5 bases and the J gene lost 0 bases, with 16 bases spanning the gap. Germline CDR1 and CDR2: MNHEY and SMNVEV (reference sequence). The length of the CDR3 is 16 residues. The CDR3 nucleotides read TGTGCCAGCAGTGGGGGTCGTGGTCAAGCTAACTATGGCTACACCTTC. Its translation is CASSGGRGQANYGYTF.

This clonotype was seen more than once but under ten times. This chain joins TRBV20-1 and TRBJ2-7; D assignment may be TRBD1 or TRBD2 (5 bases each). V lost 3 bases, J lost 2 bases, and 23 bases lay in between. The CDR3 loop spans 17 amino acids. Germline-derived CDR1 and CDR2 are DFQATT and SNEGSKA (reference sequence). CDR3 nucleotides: TGCAGTGCTAGGATGGGGCTCGAGGGAGAACCTCCCTACGAGCAGTACTTC. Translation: CSARMGLEGEPPYEQYF.

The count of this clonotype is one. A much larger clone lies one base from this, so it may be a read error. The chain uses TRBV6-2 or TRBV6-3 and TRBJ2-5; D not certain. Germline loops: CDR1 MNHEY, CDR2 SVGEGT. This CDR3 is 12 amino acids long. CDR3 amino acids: CTSSYSEETQYF. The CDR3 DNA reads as TGTACCAGCAGTTATAGTGAAGAGACCCAGTACTTC.

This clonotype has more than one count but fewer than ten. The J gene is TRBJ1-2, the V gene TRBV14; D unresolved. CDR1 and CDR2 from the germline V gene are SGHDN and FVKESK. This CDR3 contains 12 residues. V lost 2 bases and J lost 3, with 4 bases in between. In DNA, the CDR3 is TGTGCCAGCAGCCAACAGGACTATGGCTACACCTTC. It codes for CASSQQDYGYTF.

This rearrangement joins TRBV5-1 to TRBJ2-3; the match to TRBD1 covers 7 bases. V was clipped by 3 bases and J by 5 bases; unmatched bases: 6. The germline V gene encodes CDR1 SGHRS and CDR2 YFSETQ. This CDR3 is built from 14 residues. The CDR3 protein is CASSYDRVGDTQYF. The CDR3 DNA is TGCGCCAGCAGCTACGACAGGGTTGGAGATACGCAGTATTTT.

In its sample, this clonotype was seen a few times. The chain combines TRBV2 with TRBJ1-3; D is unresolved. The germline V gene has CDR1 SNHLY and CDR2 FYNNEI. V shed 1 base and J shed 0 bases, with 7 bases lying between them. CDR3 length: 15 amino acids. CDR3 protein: CASSEGVNSGNTIYF. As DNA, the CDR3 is TGTGCCAGCAGTGAAGGAGTCAACTCTGGAAACACCATATATTTT.

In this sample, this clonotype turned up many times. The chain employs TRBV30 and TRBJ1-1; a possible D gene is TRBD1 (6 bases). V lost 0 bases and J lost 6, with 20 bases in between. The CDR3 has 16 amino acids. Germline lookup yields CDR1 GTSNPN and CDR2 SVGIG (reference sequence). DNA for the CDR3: TGTGCCTGGAGTGTCCCTTGGAGTAGGGGGTCCGCTGAAGCTTTCTTT. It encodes CAWSVPWSRGSAEAFF.

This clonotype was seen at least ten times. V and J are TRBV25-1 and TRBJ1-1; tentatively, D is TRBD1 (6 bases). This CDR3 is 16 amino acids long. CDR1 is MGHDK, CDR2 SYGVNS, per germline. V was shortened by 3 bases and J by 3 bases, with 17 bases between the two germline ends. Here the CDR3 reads CASSDRGPFLYTEAFF. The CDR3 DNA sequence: TGTGCCAGCAGTGACAGGGGTCCTTTCCTGTACACTGAAGCTTTCTTT.

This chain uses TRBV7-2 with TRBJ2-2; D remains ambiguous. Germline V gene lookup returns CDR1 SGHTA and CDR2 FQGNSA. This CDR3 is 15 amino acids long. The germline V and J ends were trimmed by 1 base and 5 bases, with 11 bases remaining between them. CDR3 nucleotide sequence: TGTGCCAGCAGCTTAGAGCCGGTTGGGACCGGGGAGCTGTTTTTT. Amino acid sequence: CASSLEPVGTGELFF. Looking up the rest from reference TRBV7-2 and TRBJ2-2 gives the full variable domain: GAGVSQSPSNKVTEKGKDVELRCDPISGHTALYWYRQSLGQGLEFLIYFQGNSAPDKSGLPSDRFSAERTGGSVSTLTIQRTQQEDSAVYLCASSLEPVGTGELFFGEGSRLTVL.

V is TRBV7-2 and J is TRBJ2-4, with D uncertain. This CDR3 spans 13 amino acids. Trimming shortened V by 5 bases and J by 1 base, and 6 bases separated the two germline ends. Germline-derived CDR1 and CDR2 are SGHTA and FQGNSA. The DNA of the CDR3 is TGTGCCAGCAGCCCCCCCGCCAAAAACATTCAGTACTTC. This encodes CASSPPAKNIQYF. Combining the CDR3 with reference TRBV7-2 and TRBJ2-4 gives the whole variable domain GAGVSQSPSNKVTEKGKDVELRCDPISGHTALYWYRQSLGQGLEFLIYFQGNSAPDKSGLPSDRFSAERTGGSVSTLTIQRTQQEDSAVYLCASSPPAKNIQYFGAGTRLSVL.

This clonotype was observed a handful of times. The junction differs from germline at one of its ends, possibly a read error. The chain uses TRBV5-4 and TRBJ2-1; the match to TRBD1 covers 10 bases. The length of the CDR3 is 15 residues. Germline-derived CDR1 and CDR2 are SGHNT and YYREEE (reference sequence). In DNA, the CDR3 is TGTGCCAGCACCTTGACAGGGGGCTTCAACAATGAGCAGTTCTTC. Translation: CASTLTGGFNNEQFF.